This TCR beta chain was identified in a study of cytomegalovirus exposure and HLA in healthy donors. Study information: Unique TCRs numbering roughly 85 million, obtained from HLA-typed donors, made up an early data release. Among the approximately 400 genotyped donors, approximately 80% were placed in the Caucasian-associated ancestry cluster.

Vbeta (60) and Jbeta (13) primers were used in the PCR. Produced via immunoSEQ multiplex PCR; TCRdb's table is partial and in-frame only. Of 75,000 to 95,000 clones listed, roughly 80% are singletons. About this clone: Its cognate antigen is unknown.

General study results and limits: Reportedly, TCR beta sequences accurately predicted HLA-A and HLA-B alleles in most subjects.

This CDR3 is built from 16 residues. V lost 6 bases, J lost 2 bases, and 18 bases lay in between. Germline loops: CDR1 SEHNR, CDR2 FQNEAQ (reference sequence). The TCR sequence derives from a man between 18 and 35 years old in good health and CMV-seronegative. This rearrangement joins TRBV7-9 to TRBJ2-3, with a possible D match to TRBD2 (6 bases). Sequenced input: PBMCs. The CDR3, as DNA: TGTGCCAGCAGGAGGGCGGGATTGGGCCCCACAGATACGCAGTATTTT. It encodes CASRRAGLGPTDTQYF.